Listed here are 6 T cell receptor beta chains from one sample, sequenced in a study of blood T cell repertoires in COVID-19. The assay was immunoSEQ multiplex PCR, and TCRdb's table has in-frame clones only and misses some. The sample lists 200,000 or so clones, about 87% seen once, with roughly 3.7% in the top ten. The specimen was PBMCs or T cells enriched from blood (not recorded which). All receptors derive from a woman aged 25-40 years who had been exposed to COVID-19.

This sequence joins TRBV11-2 and TRBJ2-7, with 9 bases fitting TRBD1. Germline loops: CDR1 SGHAT, CDR2 FQNNGV. With 4 bases clipped from V and 11 bases from J, the junction kept 6 bases outside the gene matches. CDR3 length: 12 amino acids. The CDR3 bases are TGTGCCAGCAGCTCGGGACAGGGAGGGAAGTACTTC. This codes for CASSSGQGGKYF.

The chain joins TRBV4-1 to TRBJ1-1; D gene ambiguous. The germline gives CDR1 MGHRA, CDR2 YSYEKL. The CDR3 covers 14 residues. The V end was cut by 2 bases, the J end by 5 bases, with 12 bases between. CDR3 nucleotide sequence: TGCGCCAGCAGCCAACCAGGTGTTCGTACTGAAGCTTTCTTT. This codes for CASSQPGVRTEAFF.

The V call is TRBV5-1, the J call TRBJ2-2, with D perhaps TRBD1 (5 bases). Germline values: CDR1 SGHRS, CDR2 YFSETQ. The V end was cut by 1 base, the J end by 6 bases, with 22 bases between. CDR3 length: 18 residues. The CDR3 is CASSLFDSSIGIAGELFF. As DNA, the CDR3 is TGCGCCAGCAGCTTGTTCGACAGCTCAATTGGAATTGCCGGGGAGCTGTTTTTT.

This chain uses TRBV19 with TRBJ2-1, with D possibly matching TRBD2 (5 bases). CDR1 and CDR2 (germline): LNHDA, SQIVND (reference sequence). The V and J ends lost 3 bases and 8 bases respectively, with 14 bases between them. The CDR3 runs to 14 residues. CDR3 nucleotide sequence: TGTGCCAGTAGTATTGAGGCGCGGGTCCATGAGCAGTTCTTC. It encodes CASSIEARVHEQFF.

The chain employs TRBV4-2 and TRBJ1-1; D is unclear. The CDR3 is 14 residues long. The V gene's germline CDR1 is LGHNA and CDR2 YNFKEQ. The V end was cut by 7 bases, the J end by 3 bases, with 15 bases between. CDR3 in DNA: TGTGCCAGCAAACCCAACTCCGGGGACACTGAAGCTTTCTTT. Translated, it gives CASKPNSGDTEAFF.

The chain joins TRBV28 to TRBJ1-1; D ambiguous. Germline V gene data show CDR1 as MDHEN and CDR2 as SYDVKM. V was pared by 6 bases and J by 5 bases, with 13 bases between. The CDR3 totals 13 residues. The CDR3 spells CASRHPGGTEAFF. DNA of the CDR3: TGTGCCAGCAGACACCCGGGTGGGACTGAAGCTTTCTTT.